These 16 T cell receptor beta chains originate from one sample sequenced in a study of response to subunit inactivated influenza vaccine. TCRdb re-analysed the RT-PCR reads in MiXCR, keeping a single row per CDR3 protein. The repertoire holds roughly 780,000 distinct CDR3 sequences, less than 20% seen once, with about 11% in the top ten. The material was PBMCs from blood, obtained less than 6 days after vaccination. Receptors originate from a man between 50 and 59 years old who received an inactivated influenza vaccine.

This clonotype was observed a handful of times. The gene calls are TRBV6-1 and TRBJ2-5; the match to TRBD1 covers 7 bases. The V segment lost 2 bases and the J segment 2 bases; nucleotides outside the gene matches: 8. The germline V gene encodes CDR1 MNHNS and CDR2 SASEGT. This CDR3 has 16 residues. In DNA form, the CDR3 reads TGTGCCAGCAGTGAACTGGGGACAGCTATACAAGAGACCCAGTACTTC. Residues: CASSELGTAIQETQYF.

The genes are TRBV7-9 and TRBJ1-5; 7 positions match TRBD1. Germline V gives CDR1 SEHNR, CDR2 FQNEAQ (reference sequence). This CDR3 has 14 amino acids. J lost 6 bases, V lost 3 bases, and 5 bases had no gene match. This CDR3 is CASSFEGGIQPQHF. The CDR3 region has the DNA TGTGCCAGCAGCTTCGAAGGGGGCATTCAGCCCCAGCATTTT.

The chain uses TRBV24-1 and TRBJ2-1; 8 nucleotides align to TRBD1. Per germline, CDR1 KGHDR and CDR2 SFDVKD. CDR3 length equals 16 residues. Trimming removed 4 bases from V and 1 base from J; junction bases left unmatched: 5. The CDR3 sequence: CATSEKDRGSYNEQFF. CDR3 DNA: TGTGCCACCAGTGAAAAAGACAGGGGATCCTACAATGAGCAGTTCTTC.

V gene TRBV4-1 combines with J gene TRBJ2-7; 7 bases are a match to TRBD1. This CDR3 is 15 amino acids long. J lost 0 bases, V lost 4 bases, and 6 bases had no gene match. Germline-derived CDR1 and CDR2 are MGHRA and YSYEKL. The CDR3 region is CASSRGQVGSYEQYF. The CDR3 region has the DNA TGCGCCAGCAGCCGAGGACAGGTGGGCTCCTACGAGCAGTACTTC.

The table lists this clonotype with many counts. The V and J genes are TRBV29-1 and TRBJ2-7; weak D call: TRBD1 (6 bases). The CDR3 consists of 13 residues. Between the trimmed V and J ends, which lost 6 bases and 7 bases, there was a span of 19 bases. The germline V gene encodes CDR1 SQVTM and CDR2 ANQGSEA. The DNA for the CDR3 is TGCAGCGTGCACTCCTCGACAGGTGGGGAGCAGTACTTC. This encodes CSVHSSTGGEQYF.

The chain uses TRBV3-1 and TRBJ2-2, with D uncertain. The V gene's germline CDR1 is LGHDT and CDR2 YNNKEL (reference sequence). The ends were cut back, 7 bases at V and 6 bases at J, with 12 bases in the middle. There are 13 residues in the CDR3. CDR3 sequence reads: CASTSSVAGELFF. Here the CDR3 DNA reads TGTGCCAGCACTTCATCGGTGGCCGGGGAGCTGTTTTTT.

The chain couples TRBV20-1 to TRBJ1-2, with a possible D match to TRBD1 (6 bases). Germline V gene sequence: CDR1 DFQATT, CDR2 SNEGSKA (reference sequence). The CDR3 extends over 15 amino acids. V gave up 5 bases and J gave up 2 bases, with 18 bases separating them. CDR3 loop: CSAPKLRQGNYGYTF. In DNA, the CDR3 is TGCAGTGCTCCTAAACTCCGGCAGGGGAACTATGGCTACACCTTC.

The table lists this clonotype with a few counts. This chain links TRBV29-1 with TRBJ2-5; D gene uncertain. The germline V gene encodes CDR1 SQVTM and CDR2 ANQGSEA. The CDR3 runs 12 residues. V was trimmed by 4 bases and J by 4 bases, leaving 10 bases between them. This CDR3 is CSVANYRETQYF. CDR3 bases: TGCAGCGTTGCGAACTATAGAGAGACCCAGTACTTC.

In its sample, this clonotype was seen many times. The chain has TRBV6-5 and TRBJ2-1; D is unclear. Germline assignment: CDR1 MNHEY and CDR2 SVGAGI. Deletions cut 6 bases from V and 0 bases from J, with 12 bases between. The CDR3 length is 15 residues. The CDR3 sequence is CASSYRLSSYNEQFF. The CDR3 DNA sequence: TGTGCCAGCAGCTACAGACTGAGCTCCTACAATGAGCAGTTCTTC.

This clonotype was counted between two and nine times. V is TRBV9 and J is TRBJ2-5; D is perhaps TRBD1 (6 bases). The CDR3 contains 14 residues. Trimming stripped 7 bases from V and 3 bases from J, with 16 bases between. The V gene's germline CDR1 is SGDLS and CDR2 YYNGEE. CDR3 amino acids: CASSIRDNKETQYF. CDR3 nucleotide sequence: TGTGCCAGCTCGATCCGGGACAATAAAGAGACCCAGTACTTC.

The rearrangement uses TRBV10-3 and TRBJ2-2; no clear D. V was trimmed by 0 bases and J by 2 bases, leaving 4 bases between them. Germline values: CDR1 ENHRY, CDR2 SYGVKD. The CDR3 extends over 14 amino acids. The chain's CDR3 is CAISESPNTGELFF. CDR3 nucleotide sequence: TGTGCCATCAGTGAGTCGCCCAACACCGGGGAGCTGTTTTTT.

The chain links TRBV10-3 to TRBJ2-3; 11 bases match TRBD2. This CDR3 region has 14 residues. V trimming: 9 bases; J trimming: 2 bases; junction bases outside the gene matches: 4. CDR1 and CDR2 (germline): ENHRY, SYGVKD. CDR3 in amino acids: CAITSGGYTDTQYF. Written as DNA, the CDR3 is TGTGCCATTACTAGCGGGGGATACACAGATACGCAGTATTTT.

The CDR3 is CASSKRAYEQYF. DNA of the CDR3: TGTGCCAGCAGTAAGAGGGCCTACGAGCAGTACTTC. V is TRBV7-8 and J is TRBJ2-7; maybe TRBD2 (5 bases). The germline V gene encodes CDR1 SGHVS and CDR2 FQNEAQ. Trimming took 6 bases from V and 2 from J, leaving 8 bases between them. The CDR3 spans 12 residues.

V is TRBV2 and J is TRBJ1-4, with TRBD1 as a possible D gene (5 bases). Germline V gene data show CDR1 as SNHLY and CDR2 as FYNNEI. The CDR3 has 15 residues. Trimming shortened V by 8 bases and J by 5 bases, and 18 bases separated the two germline ends. CDR3 sequence: CASGWQGGSNEKLFF. CDR3 nucleotides: TGTGCCAGCGGTTGGCAGGGAGGTTCCAATGAAAAACTGTTTTTT.

The CDR3, as DNA: TGTGCCAGCGCCACCACGGGACAGGGTATTGTGGGCACAGATACGCAGTATTTT. Amino acid sequence: CASATTGQGIVGTDTQYF. This chain joins TRBV6-1 and TRBJ2-3, with 9 bases aligning to TRBD1. J gave up 1 base and V 8 bases, and 16 bases lay outside the gene matches. The CDR3 is 18 amino acids. Germline V gene data show CDR1 as MNHNS and CDR2 as SASEGT.

V and J are TRBV12-3 or TRBV12-4 and TRBJ2-3, with D hard to call. V dropped 3 bases and J dropped 6 bases, with 10 bases sitting between them. CDR3 length equals 13 residues. The CDR3 DNA is TGTGCCAGCAGTTTTTCGGGTTTGGATACGCAGTATTTT. Its translation: CASSFSGLDTQYF.